The 22 T cell receptor beta chains listed next were all sequenced from one sample in a study of tumor-infiltrating lymphocytes in primary liver carcinoma. A constant-region primer served to make TCR beta cDNA from about 490 ng total RNA. Three nested multiplex PCR rounds, a slightly modified ARM-PCR method, built the TCR beta libraries. PCR rounds one and two used TRBV1-TRBV30 forward primers with a C-beta reverse primer for 9 to 10 cycles each. TCRdb re-called the multiplex PCR reads with MiXCR, one entry per CDR3 protein. The sample gives approximately 330,000 distinct CDR3 sequences, roughly two thirds of which show up once; 6.5% is in the top ten. Germline DNA was extracted alongside blood RNA, which was obtained from unsorted whole blood. Sequencing was carried out using peripheral blood. The source is a man in his forties or fifties with primary liver carcinoma and hepatitis B virus infection.

With regard to this clonotype: A clone one base away is much larger, so this may be a read error. V and J are TRBV6-5 and TRBJ2-7; TRBD1 is a possible D gene (6 bases). CDR3 length: 14 residues. Trimming removed 2 bases from V and 4 bases from J, with 12 bases in between. Germline CDR1 reads MNHEY; CDR2 reads SVGAGI. CDR3 bases: TGTGCCAGCAGTTACCGGGACATAGAGTACGAGCAGTACTTC. This sequence encodes CASSYRDIEYEQYF.

The chain uses TRBV24-1 and TRBJ2-2; 9 bases map to TRBD1. V lost 8 bases and J lost 2; bases outside the gene matches: 5. Germline V lookup: CDR1 KGHDR, CDR2 SFDVKD. There are 15 residues in the CDR3. This chain's CDR3 is CATTPGQGNTGELFF. In DNA form, the CDR3 reads TGTGCCACCACTCCGGGACAGGGCAACACCGGGGAGCTGTTTTTT.

Remarks on this clonotype: Since a much larger clone is just one base distant, this may be a read error. The chain couples TRBV29-1 to TRBJ2-5; possible D gene TRBD1, 5 bases. Trimming pared 1 base from V and 9 bases from J, leaving 21 bases between. The CDR3 is made up of 15 amino acids. CDR1 and CDR2 from the germline V gene are SQVTM and ANQGSEA. The CDR3 DNA follows: TGCAGCGTTGAAGGGGGCCACAGGAGAGAGATCGCCCAGTACTTC. Amino acids: CSVEGGHRREIAQYF.

This rearrangement joins TRBV10-3 to TRBJ2-3; TRBD2 agrees at 9 bases. The length of the CDR3 is 15 residues. Looked up from germline, CDR1 is ENHRY and CDR2 is SYGVKD. V was pared by 4 bases and J by 1 base, with 3 bases of the junction left unmatched. CDR3 DNA: TGTGCCATCAGTGGCATAGCGGGAGGCACAGATACGCAGTATTTT. It specifies CAISGIAGGTDTQYF.

A remark on this clonotype: One junction end disagrees with the germline gene, perhaps due to a read error. The chain combines TRBV6-6 with TRBJ2-3, with a possible D match to TRBD2 (6 bases). Germline lookup yields CDR1 MNHNY and CDR2 SVGAGI (reference sequence). CDR3 length: 14 amino acids. In nucleotides, the CDR3 is TGTGCCAGCGGCGGGGACCTCTCCCCGGATACGAAGTATTTT. Protein: CASGGDLSPDTKYF.

Comment on this clonotype: The junction does not match germline at one end; this may be a read error. The chain couples TRBV28 to TRBJ2-5, with 8 bases aligning to TRBD2. The CDR3 has 12 amino acids. Germline assignment: CDR1 MDHEN and CDR2 SYDVKM. CDR3 protein: CATTSGQETHYF. In DNA, the CDR3 is TGTGCCACCACTAGCGGCCAAGAGACCCATTACTTC.

As concerns this clonotype: At one boundary the junction diverges from the germline segment, which might be a read error. The J gene is TRBJ2-1, the V gene TRBV6-1; tentative D call: TRBD1 (6 bases). CDR3 length equals 15 residues. Germline CDR1 and CDR2: MNHNS and SASEGT. The CDR3 DNA reads as TGTGCCACCATATCAGGGGTCACTCAGGGGAATGACCAGTTCTTC. Encoded protein: CATISGVTQGNDQFF.

This clonotype was recorded many times. The V and J genes are TRBV29-1 and TRBJ2-5, with D unclear. Per germline, CDR1 SQVTM and CDR2 ANQGSEA. V was shortened by 5 bases and J by 1 base, with 14 bases between the two germline ends. The length of the CDR3 is 14 residues. The chain's CDR3 is CSVKGFPGQETQYF. In DNA form, the CDR3 reads TGCAGCGTTAAGGGCTTCCCGGGCCAAGAGACCCAGTACTTC.

This clonotype has only a few counts. The J gene is TRBJ2-5, the V gene TRBV28, with no clear D. This CDR3 has 12 amino acids. Germline V gene lookup returns CDR1 MDHEN and CDR2 SYDVKM. With 5 bases removed from V and 4 bases from J, the gap between germline ends came to 8 bases. CDR3 amino acids: CASSPTSETQYF. DNA of the CDR3: TGTGCCAGCAGTCCGACGTCAGAGACCCAGTACTTC.

About this clonotype itself: Just one base apart from a much larger clone, this may be a read error. This chain connects TRBV6-6 to TRBJ2-7; maybe TRBD1 (6 bases). The CDR3 is made up of 14 amino acids. CDR1 and CDR2 (germline): MNHNY, SVGAGI (reference sequence). The DNA for the CDR3 is TGTGCCAGCAGATCGGACAGAAGCTCCTACGAGGAGTACTTC. Encoded protein: CASRSDRSSYEEYF.

With respect to this clonotype: A much more abundant neighbour one base away suggests this may be a read error. The chain is built from TRBV4-1 and TRBJ2-1; perhaps D is TRBD1 or TRBD2 (6 bases each). This CDR3 has 16 amino acids. Germline assignment: CDR1 MGHRA and CDR2 YSYEKL. The V and J ends lost 7 bases and 9 bases respectively, with 25 bases between them. The CDR3 nucleotides are TGCGCCAGCAACCCAGTAATGAGAGCCGAGGGGGGTGAGCAGTTCTTC. Its protein product is CASNPVMRAEGGEQFF.

In its sample, this clonotype was seen many times. V gene TRBV11-2 combines with J gene TRBJ2-1, with 7 nucleotides matching TRBD2. The CDR3 loop spans 16 amino acids. Germline V lookup: CDR1 SGHAT, CDR2 FQNNGV. V was clipped by 2 bases and J by 6 bases; unmatched bases: 10. In DNA form, the CDR3 reads TGTGCCAGCAGCTTACCCCTGGGGGGGGGAAGCAATGAGCAGTTCTTC. This encodes CASSLPLGGGSNEQFF. The whole variable domain, filled in from reference TRBV11-2 and TRBJ2-1, reads EAGVAQSPRYKIIEKRQSVAFWCNPISGHATLYWYQQILGQGPKLLIQFQNNGVVDDSQLPKDRFSAERLKGVDSTLKIQPAKLEDSAVYLCASSLPLGGGSNEQFFGPGTRLTVL.

Comments on this clonotype: As the CDR3 is not closed by the conserved phenylalanine or tryptophan, this likely results from a read error. Here the CDR3 DNA reads TGTGCCATCGGCCCAGCGGCAGGAGATATGCAGTATTCT. It is translated as CAIGPAAGDMQYS. The V and J genes are TRBV10-3 and TRBJ2-3; maybe TRBD2 (5 bases). The CDR3 is 13 amino acids. Germline CDR1 is ENHRY and CDR2 is SYGVKD.

The sample holds a few counts of this clonotype. The rearrangement uses TRBV6-5 and TRBJ1-2; D is undetermined. The length of the CDR3 is 13 residues. V was trimmed by 6 bases and J by 8 bases, leaving 16 bases between them. Germline V gene sequence: CDR1 MNHEY, CDR2 SVGAGI. The CDR3 protein is CASSPGRVAGYTF. The DNA for the CDR3 is TGTGCCAGCAGCCCTGGACGGGTTGCCGGCTACACCTTC.

For this clonotype: One junction end disagrees with the germline gene, perhaps due to a read error. The rearrangement joins TRBV12-5 to TRBJ2-1, with a tentative D call TRBD2 (5 bases). The germline V gene has CDR1 LGHNT and CDR2 FRNRAP. This CDR3 is built from 12 residues. The CDR3 is CSSGRTGAEQFF. CDR3 nucleotide sequence: TGTTCTAGTGGCCGGACTGGCGCTGAGCAGTTCTTC.

With respect to this clonotype: At one of its ends the junction is not consistent with the germline gene, which may arise from a read error. The V and J genes are TRBV11-2 and TRBJ2-7; tentatively, D is TRBD1 (5 bases). The CDR3 covers 13 residues. The germline V gene encodes CDR1 SGHAT and CDR2 FQNNGV. The CDR3 protein is CASSFVQGCEQHF. The DNA for the CDR3 is TGTGCCAGCAGCTTTGTTCAGGGCTGCGAGCAGCACTTC.

The chain carries TRBV6-2 or TRBV6-3 and TRBJ2-1; 13 nucleotides align to TRBD2. J gave up 12 bases and V 5 bases, and 7 bases lay outside the gene matches. The germline V gene encodes CDR1 MNHEY and CDR2 SVGEGT. The CDR3 is made up of 14 amino acids. The CDR3 loop is CASSHPGLAGRQFF. The CDR3 DNA reads TGTGCCAGCAGTCACCCGGGACTAGCGGGACGGCAGTTCTTC.

A word on this clonotype: A clone one base away is much larger, so this may be a read error. This chain's CDR3 is CSVESETCHSYEQYF. CDR3 DNA sequence: TGCAGCGTCGAATCCGAGACATGCCACTCCTACGAGCAGTACTTC. This rearrangement joins TRBV29-1 to TRBJ2-7; D gene unclear. Germline values: CDR1 SQVTM, CDR2 ANQGSEA. Deletions cut 6 bases from V and 0 bases from J, with 18 bases between. The CDR3 spans 15 residues.

CDR3 sequence (DNA): TGTGCCAGCAGCTTCGAGGGGACCCAGTACTTC. It is translated as CASSFEGTQYF. The V call is TRBV5-6, the J call TRBJ2-5; a weak D match, TRBD2 (5 bases). Trimming removed 2 bases from V and 7 bases from J, with 6 bases in between. Per the germline V gene, CDR1 is SGHDT and CDR2 is YYEEEE. The CDR3 sequence is 11 residues long. Variable domain in full (rest from reference TRBV5-6 and TRBJ2-5): DAGVTQSPTHLIKTRGQQVTLRCSPKSGHDTVSWYQQALGQGPQFIFQYYEEEERQRGNFPDRFSGHQFPNYSSELNVNALLLGDSALYLCASSFEGTQYFGPGTRLLVL.

This clonotype occurred once. This CDR3 fails to terminate in the conserved phenylalanine or tryptophan, so it likely reflects a read error. This chain connects TRBV5-5 to TRBJ2-1; D is ambiguous. The CDR3 has 15 residues. V lost 0 bases to trimming and J lost 6 bases, with 13 bases between them. Germline lookup yields CDR1 SGHKS and CDR2 YYEKEE (reference sequence). This CDR3 reads CASSLVGSTINEQFL. The CDR3 DNA reads TGTGCCAGCAGCTTGGTAGGCAGTACGATCAATGAGCAGTTCCTC.

Of note for this clonotype: With a much larger clone just one base away, this may be a read error. The chain is built from TRBV29-1 and TRBJ1-1; 10 nucleotides match TRBD1. The CDR3 consists of 13 residues. Germline V CDR1 and CDR2: SQVTM, ANQGSEA. The CDR3 here is CGMGQGMNTEAFF. The CDR3 bases are TGCGGCATGGGACAGGGGATGAACACTGAAGCTTTCTTT.

Worth noting for this clonotype: At one end the junction does not follow the germline gene, possibly because of a read error. This rearrangement joins TRBV7-9 to TRBJ2-3; 7 bases are shared with TRBD2. The CDR3 loop spans 15 amino acids. CDR1 and CDR2 from the germline V gene are SEHNR and FQNEAQ (reference sequence). The CDR3 loop is CASSLSGASKDTQYF. The CDR3 DNA reads TGTGCCAGCAGCCTAAGCGGGGCTAGCAAAGATACGCAGTATTTT.